These T cell receptor beta chains were read from a single sample in a study of blood T cells in healthy people across ages. Each CDR3 protein gets one entry after TCRdb re-called the 5' RACE reads with MiXCR. This repertoire shows some 1.6 million distinct CDR3 sequences, around 35% found once; its top ten account for 11%. Sequencing was performed on blood. These receptors all come from a woman in her thirties in good health. CDR3s leave out the opening cysteine and the closing phenylalanine or tryptophan.

v_call	j_call	cdr3_aa
TRBV5-1	TRBJ2-1	ASSILATGGSYNEQF
TRBV28	TRBJ2-3	ASSLGGKTGTDTQY
TRBV10-3	TRBJ2-7	AISEQTGETYEQY
TRBV20-1	TRBJ2-1	SARVLAGVYNEQF
TRBV6-5	TRBJ2-7	ASSYQPGVPQY
TRBV20-1	TRBJ1-1	SATTGLVNTEAF
TRBV6-1	TRBJ2-3	ASSVSASTDTQY
TRBV6-6	TRBJ1-1	ASSYQSGTTEAF
TRBV20-1	TRBJ1-5	SASPPAGASQPQH
TRBV12-3/TRBV12-4	TRBJ2-7	ASTESGEQY
TRBV4-1	TRBJ2-1	ASSQDQTHTNKQF
TRBV20-1	TRBJ2-5	SARETSGVVLETQY
TRBV4-2	TRBJ1-2	ASGLSLAVKGYT
TRBV20-1	TRBJ1-3	SANAGIGNTIY
TRBV3-1	TRBJ2-1	ASSPLRVYEQF
TRBV4-2	TRBJ2-5	ASSHPGLESGRETQY
TRBV7-9	TRBJ2-3	ASSLLLGADTQY